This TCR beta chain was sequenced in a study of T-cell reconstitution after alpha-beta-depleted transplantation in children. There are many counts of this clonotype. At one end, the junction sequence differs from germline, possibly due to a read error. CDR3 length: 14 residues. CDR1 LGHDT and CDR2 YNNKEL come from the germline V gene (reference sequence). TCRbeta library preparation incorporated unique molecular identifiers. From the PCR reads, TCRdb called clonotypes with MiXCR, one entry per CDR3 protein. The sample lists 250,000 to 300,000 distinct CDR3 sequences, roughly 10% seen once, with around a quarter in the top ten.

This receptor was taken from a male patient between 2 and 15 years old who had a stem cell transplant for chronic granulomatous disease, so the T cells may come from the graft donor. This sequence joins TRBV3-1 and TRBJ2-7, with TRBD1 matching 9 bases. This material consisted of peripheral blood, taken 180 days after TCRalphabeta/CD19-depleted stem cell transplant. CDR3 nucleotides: TGTGCCAGCAGCCACGGGACAGGGTCCTTCGAGCAGTACTTC. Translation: CASSHGTGSFEQYF.